This T cell receptor (beta chain) is from a study of blood T cell repertoires in COVID-19. Germline V gives CDR1 SNHLY, CDR2 FYNNEI. Deletions cut 6 bases from V and 7 bases from J, with 21 bases between. The CDR3 has 16 amino acids. Repertoires were generated with immunoSEQ multiplex PCR, while TCRdb's copy carries only in-frame clones and drops some. The sample includes 150,000 to 200,000 clones, over 75% seen only once; the top ten take approximately 11%. The chain carries TRBV2 and TRBJ1-4; D remains ambiguous. The receptor was derived from a man over 45 who had recovered from COVID-19. Specimen: PBMCs or T cells enriched from blood (not recorded which). The CDR3 loop reads CASSERRGSPFEKLFF. The CDR3 coding sequence is TGTGCCAGCAGCGAGAGGCGAGGGTCCCCATTTGAAAAACTGTTTTTT.